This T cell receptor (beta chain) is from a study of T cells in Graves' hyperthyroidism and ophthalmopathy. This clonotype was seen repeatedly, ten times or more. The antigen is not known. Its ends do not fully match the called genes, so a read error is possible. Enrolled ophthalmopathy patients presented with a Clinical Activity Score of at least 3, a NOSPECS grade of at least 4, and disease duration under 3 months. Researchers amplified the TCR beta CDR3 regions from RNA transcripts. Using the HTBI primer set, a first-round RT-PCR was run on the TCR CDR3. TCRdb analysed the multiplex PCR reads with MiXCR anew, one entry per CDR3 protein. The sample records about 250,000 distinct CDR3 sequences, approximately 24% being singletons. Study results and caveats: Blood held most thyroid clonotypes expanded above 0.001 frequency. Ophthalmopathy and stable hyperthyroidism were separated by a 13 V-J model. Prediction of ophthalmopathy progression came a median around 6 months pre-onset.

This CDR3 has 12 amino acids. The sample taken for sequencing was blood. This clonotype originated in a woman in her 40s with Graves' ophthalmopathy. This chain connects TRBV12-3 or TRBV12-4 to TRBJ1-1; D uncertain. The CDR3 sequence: CACRTAGTEAFF. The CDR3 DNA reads TGTGCCTGCAGAACAGCGGGCACTGAAGCTTTCTTT.